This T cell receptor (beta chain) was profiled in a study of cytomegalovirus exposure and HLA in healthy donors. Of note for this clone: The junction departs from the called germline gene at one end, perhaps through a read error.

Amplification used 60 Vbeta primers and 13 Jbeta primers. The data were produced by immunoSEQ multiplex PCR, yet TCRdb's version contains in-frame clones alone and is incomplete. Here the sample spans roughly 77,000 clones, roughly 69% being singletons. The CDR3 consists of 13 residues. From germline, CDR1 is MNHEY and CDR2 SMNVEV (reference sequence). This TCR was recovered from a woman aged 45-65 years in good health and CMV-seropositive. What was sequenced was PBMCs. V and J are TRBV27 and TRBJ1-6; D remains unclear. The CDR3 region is CASNLGSGSPLHF. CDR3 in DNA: TGTGCCAGCAATTTAGGGTCGGGTTCACCCCTCCACTTT.